This is a list of T cell receptor beta chains from one sample in a study of T cell repertoires in cytomegalovirus infection. TCRdb reprocessed the reads via MiXCR and lists one record per CDR3 protein. Altogether some 350,000 distinct CDR3 sequences are present, 15% to 20% being singletons, with the ten largest covering 7.5% to 9%. The specimen was PBMCs. The receptors stem from a human donor in good health (CMV status not recorded). Some clones in this sample may be carry-over from other donors' samples. Each CDR3 is given with its conserved first and last residue. A D gene is named only where the DNA matches it firmly. Size is stated for part of the rows, as once, few or many counts, or as a class when the clone is expanded.

>TRBD2|TRBJ2-3|16|many|TRBV7-8
CASSSGLAGDADTQYF
TGTGCCAGCAGCTCTGGACTAGCGGGAGACGCAGATACGCAGTATTTT
>TRBD2|TRBJ2-5|13|-|TRBV6-6
CASPRGGRETQYF
TGTGCCAGTCCTCGGGGGGGCCGCGAGACCCAGTACTTC
>TRBD1|TRBJ2-7|13|-|TRBV7-6
CASTADRGGEQYF
TGTGCCAGCACCGCCGACAGGGGGGGCGAGCAGTACTTC
>-|TRBJ2-7|13|few|TRBV5-4
CASRRVAGGEQYF
TGTGCCAGCCGGAGAGTAGCAGGCGGCGAGCAGTACTTC
>-|TRBJ1-1|14|few|TRBV19
CASTQGGGNTEAFF
TGTGCCAGTACCCAAGGGGGAGGGAACACTGAAGCTTTCTTT
>-|TRBJ2-5|14|-|TRBV20-1
CSASLGGGAETQYF
TGCAGTGCTAGCCTTGGAGGGGGCGCGGAGACCCAGTACTTC
>-|TRBJ2-4|12|-|TRBV2
CASTVERDIQYF
TGTGCCAGCACCGTTGAGCGAGACATTCAGTACTTC
>TRBD2|TRBJ2-3|15|few|TRBV29-1
CSVEAGSSGDDTQYF
TGCAGCGTTGAAGCCGGTTCGAGCGGGGATGATACGCAGTATTTT
>TRBD1|TRBJ1-4|12|few|TRBV20-1
CSAGRQGEKLFF
TGCAGTGCTGGGAGACAGGGGGAAAAACTGTTTTTT
>-|TRBJ2-1|14|many|TRBV7-8
CASSLGGGTQTQFF
TGTGCCAGCAGCTTAGGGGGCGGGACTCAGACGCAGTTCTTC
>-|TRBJ1-6|12|-|TRBV12-3/TRBV12-4
CASSLVQSPLHF
TGTGCCAGCAGTTTAGTTCAATCACCCCTCCACTTT